The 25 T cell receptor beta chains reported below all come from one sample, sequenced in a study of blood T cell repertoires in COVID-19. Assay: immunoSEQ multiplex PCR; the TCRdb copy retains only in-frame clones and omits some. The table has about 370,000 clones, 85% to 90% seen once. The sequenced sample was PBMCs or T cells enriched from blood (not recorded which). The receptors were sampled from a man younger than 35 who had recovered from COVID-19.

The chain couples TRBV5-1 to TRBJ2-1; 13 bases are shared with TRBD2. V dropped 0 bases and J dropped 4; count of bases not matched to a gene: 7. Per the germline V gene, CDR1 is SGHRS and CDR2 is YFSETQ. This CDR3 contains 18 residues. The DNA for the CDR3 is TGCGCCAGCAGCTTGGCGACGACTAGCGGGGGGTCTTACAATGAGCAGTTCTTC. Encoded protein: CASSLATTSGGSYNEQFF.

CDR3 bases: TGTGCCAGCAGGCGGGACAGGGGGCGCGCAGATACGCAGTATTTT. Translation gives CASRRDRGRADTQYF. This rearrangement joins TRBV2 to TRBJ2-3; 12 nucleotides agree with TRBD1. The J segment lost 4 bases and the V segment lost 6 bases, leaving 5 bases of the junction unmatched. Germline lookup yields CDR1 SNHLY and CDR2 FYNNEI. This CDR3 spans 15 amino acids.

The J gene is TRBJ1-1, the V gene TRBV28; perhaps TRBD1 as D (5 bases). The CDR3 spans 15 residues. Looked up from germline, CDR1 is MDHEN and CDR2 is SYDVKM. V lost 2 bases to trimming and J lost 4 bases, with 14 bases between them. The chain's CDR3 is CASSLLGGSGTEAFF. The CDR3 DNA sequence: TGTGCCAGCAGTTTACTGGGGGGGTCGGGCACTGAAGCTTTCTTT.

This chain joins TRBV27 and TRBJ2-2; tentative D call: TRBD2 (5 bases). Germline loops: CDR1 MNHEY, CDR2 SMNVEV (reference sequence). CDR3 size: 13 residues. The V end lost 3 bases, the J end lost 4 bases, and 6 bases lay between the germline ends. CDR3 in amino acids: CASSFSGTGELFF. The CDR3 DNA follows: TGTGCCAGCAGTTTCAGCGGCACCGGGGAGCTGTTTTTT.

The chain carries TRBV18 and TRBJ2-1, with 8 bases lining up with TRBD2. V gave up 1 base and J gave up 4 bases; unmatched junction bases: 12. Germline V gives CDR1 KGHSH, CDR2 LQKENI. The CDR3 contains 18 residues. CDR3 amino acids: CASSPRISGGGSYNEQFF. The CDR3 DNA reads as TGTGCCAGCTCACCACGAATCAGCGGGGGCGGGAGTTACAATGAGCAGTTCTTC.

The chain carries TRBV14 and TRBJ2-2, with 7 bases matching TRBD2. Trimming cost V 0 bases and J 4 bases; bases outside gene matches: 8. The CDR3 has 17 residues. The germline V gene encodes CDR1 SGHDN and CDR2 FVKESK. CDR3 protein: CASSQESLAVVTGELFF. The CDR3 DNA reads as TGTGCCAGCAGCCAAGAGTCCCTAGCGGTAGTCACCGGGGAGCTGTTTTTT.

The V and J genes are TRBV27 and TRBJ1-3; D gene unclear. The CDR3 has 15 residues. V was clipped by 3 bases and J by 2 bases, with 11 bases between them. CDR1 is MNHEY and CDR2 is SMNVEV in the germline V gene (reference sequence). The CDR3 loop reads CASSLGRSTGNTIYF. The CDR3 coding sequence is TGTGCCAGCAGTTTGGGGAGATCGACTGGAAACACCATATATTTT.

This chain links TRBV13 with TRBJ1-1, with D possibly being TRBD1 (5 bases). V lost 2 bases to trimming and J lost 4 bases, with 8 bases between them. The CDR3 consists of 13 residues. Germline V lookup: CDR1 PRHDT, CDR2 FYEKMQ (reference sequence). The CDR3 loop is CASSLYGGTEAFF. In DNA form, the CDR3 reads TGTGCCAGCAGCTTATACGGGGGCACTGAAGCTTTCTTT.

The rearrangement joins TRBV9 to TRBJ1-1; 7 nucleotides match TRBD1. J lost 5 bases, V lost 3 bases, and 10 bases had no gene match. The germline V gene has CDR1 SGDLS and CDR2 YYNGEE. The CDR3 sequence is 15 residues long. CDR3 DNA: TGTGCCAGCAGCGCCGACAGGGCTTCATGGACTGAAGCTTTCTTT. Translating gives CASSADRASWTEAFF.

V and J are TRBV10-1 and TRBJ2-6; TRBD1 is a possible D gene (5 bases). This CDR3 spans 19 amino acids. CDR1 WNHNN and CDR2 SYGVQD come from the germline V gene (reference sequence). V lost 4 bases, J lost 1 base, and 20 bases lay in between. The CDR3 loop is CASSAPPWGQASGANVLTF. CDR3 coding DNA: TGCGCCAGCAGTGCCCCCCCGTGGGGCCAGGCTTCTGGGGCCAACGTCCTGACTTTC.

V is TRBV5-3 and J is TRBJ1-6; the D is unclear. TRBV5-3 is an ORF; its function is uncertain. This CDR3 has 15 residues. Trimming removed 2 bases at V and 3 bases at J, with 9 bases between. In DNA form, the CDR3 reads TGTGCCAGAAGCTTATCCAGTCTCTATAATTCACCCCTCCACTTT. This gives the protein CARSLSSLYNSPLHF.

The chain uses TRBV14 and TRBJ2-3, with D hard to call. The CDR3 loop spans 12 amino acids. Germline V gene sequence: CDR1 SGHDN, CDR2 FVKESK. V dropped 1 base and J dropped 5 bases, with 4 bases sitting between them. The CDR3 region is CASSQGGDTQYF. Written as DNA, the CDR3 is TGTGCCAGCAGCCAAGGAGGAGATACGCAGTATTTT. The whole variable domain, remainder taken from reference TRBV14 and TRBJ2-3, is EAGVTQFPSHSVIEKGQTVTLRCDPISGHDNLYWYRRVMGKEIKFLLHFVKESKQDESGMPNNRFLAERTGGTYSTLKVQPAELEDSGVYFCASSQGGDTQYFGPGTRLTVL.

The CDR3 here is CASSYRRTPNTEAFF. CDR3 sequence (DNA): TGTGCCAGCAGTTACAGGCGGACACCTAACACTGAAGCTTTCTTT. This rearrangement joins TRBV6-5 to TRBJ1-1; tentative D call: TRBD1 (5 bases). CDR1 MNHEY and CDR2 SVGAGI come from the germline V gene. Trimming removed 2 bases from V and 2 bases from J, with 12 bases in between. This CDR3 is 15 amino acids long.

This chain uses TRBV28 with TRBJ1-5; maybe TRBD1 (5 bases). Germline V gene lookup returns CDR1 MDHEN and CDR2 SYDVKM. V was trimmed by 3 bases and J by 5 bases, leaving 14 bases between them. The CDR3 covers 15 residues. DNA of the CDR3: TGTGCCAGCAGTTTCCGACAAGGGGCGCATCAGCCCCAGCATTTT. Its protein is CASSFRQGAHQPQHF. The complete variable domain, with remaining parts taken from reference TRBV28 and TRBJ1-5, reads DVKVTQSSRYLVKRTGEKVFLECVQDMDHENMFWYRQDPGLGLRLIYFSYDVKMKEKGDIPEGYSVSREKKERFSLILESASTNQTSMYLCASSFRQGAHQPQHFGDGTRLSIL.

The V call is TRBV7-3, the J call TRBJ2-3, with 7 bases fitting TRBD2. This CDR3 region has 13 residues. Trimming took 4 bases from V and 5 from J; bases not matched to a gene: 3. The germline CDR1 and CDR2 sequences are SGHTA and FQGTGA. The CDR3 protein is CASSWGGLDTQYF. In DNA form, the CDR3 reads TGTGCCAGCAGCTGGGGAGGGTTAGATACGCAGTATTTT. The full variable domain, rest sourced from reference TRBV7-3 and TRBJ2-3, is GAGVSQTPSNKVTEKGKYVELRCDPISGHTALYWYRQSLGQGPEFLIYFQGTGAADDSGLPNDRFFAVRPEGSVSTLKIQRTERGDSAVYLCASSWGGLDTQYFGPGTRLTVL.

This CDR3 reads CASSQDRGIMNTEAFF. The CDR3 DNA sequence: TGTGCCAGCAGCCAAGATAGGGGGATTATGAACACTGAAGCTTTCTTT. V is TRBV3-1 (or the pseudogene TRBV3-2) and J is TRBJ1-1, with TRBD1 as a possible D gene (6 bases). The CDR3 spans 16 residues. V gave up 0 bases and J gave up 0 bases, with 11 bases separating them. CDR1 is LGHDT, CDR2 YNNKEL, per germline (reference sequence).

This chain uses TRBV11-2 with TRBJ1-1, with unresolved D. The V end was cut by 8 bases, the J end by 1 base, with 14 bases between. The CDR3 consists of 14 residues. Germline CDR1 is SGHAT and CDR2 is FQNNGV. The CDR3 region has the DNA TGTGCCAGCGTCCCTAAACCAGGGAACACTGAAGCTTTCTTT. This codes for CASVPKPGNTEAFF.

V and J are TRBV6-2 or TRBV6-3 and TRBJ2-1; 9 bases line up with TRBD2. The CDR3 covers 15 residues. Germline V gene data show CDR1 as MNHEY and CDR2 as SVGEGT. Trimming removed 5 bases from V and 9 bases from J; junction bases left unmatched: 11. The CDR3 DNA is TGTGCCAGCAGTGTCCTTGGCGGGAGGGCCGTTGAGCAGTTCTTC. Its protein is CASSVLGGRAVEQFF.

The chain has TRBV7-9 and TRBJ2-5; no firm D call. Between the trimmed V and J ends, which lost 2 bases and 5 bases, there was a span of 6 bases. This CDR3 spans 12 amino acids. CDR1 is SEHNR, CDR2 FQNEAQ, per germline (reference sequence). CDR3 protein: CASSLRGETQYF. CDR3 sequence (DNA): TGTGCCAGCAGCTTACGCGGTGAGACCCAGTACTTC.

V and J are TRBV6-4 and TRBJ1-1; TRBD1 matches at 9 bases. V lost 6 bases and J lost 7; bases outside the gene matches: 6. The CDR3 is made up of 13 amino acids. The germline V gene has CDR1 MRHNA and CDR2 SNTAGT. CDR3 nucleotide sequence: TGTGCCAGCAGAAGTACAGGGGGCGATGAAGCTTTCTTT. This gives the protein CASRSTGGDEAFF.

The genes are TRBV3-1 (or the pseudogene TRBV3-2) and TRBJ2-3; D may be TRBD2 (6 bases). Trimming removed 0 bases from V and 1 base from J, with 17 bases in between. Looked up from germline, CDR1 is LGHDT and CDR2 is YNNKEL (reference sequence). The CDR3 totals 18 residues. The CDR3 region is CASSQDIISGAGTDTQYF. As DNA, the CDR3 is TGTGCCAGCAGCCAAGACATAATCTCGGGAGCTGGCACAGATACGCAGTATTTT.

The table lists this clone with a few counts. Sequence at one end of the junction differs from germline and may be a read error. The rearrangement joins TRBV4-1 to TRBJ1-2; D gene unclear. The CDR3 consists of 14 residues. Germline CDR1 and CDR2: MGHRA and YSYEKL. The CDR3 region is CASRQDRTSYGYTF. The CDR3 bases are TGCGCCAGCAGACAAGATCGAACGAGCTATGGCTACACCTTC.

This clone has just a few counts. In DNA, the CDR3 is TGTGCCAGCACCACAGGGGGCTCCTATAATTCACCCCTCCACTTT. Translation gives CASTTGGSYNSPLHF. The rearrangement links TRBV28 to TRBJ1-6, with TRBD1 matching over 8 bases. The V gene's germline CDR1 is MDHEN and CDR2 SYDVKM. This CDR3 contains 15 residues. Losses at the gene ends were 7 bases for V and 0 bases for J; bases not matched to a gene: 2.

The rearrangement links TRBV5-8 to TRBJ2-3; 8 nucleotides match TRBD2. V was clipped by 4 bases and J by 0 bases; unmatched bases: 10. CDR1 SGHTS and CDR2 YDEGEE come from the germline V gene. This CDR3 is built from 17 residues. The CDR3 DNA reads as TGTGCCAGCAGCAACGCGGGGGGCCAAACTAGCACAGATACGCAGTATTTT. Translating gives CASSNAGGQTSTDTQYF.

In its sample, this clone was seen once. V and J are TRBV3-1 (or the pseudogene TRBV3-2) and TRBJ1-5; 7 bases agree with TRBD1. Germline CDR1 and CDR2: LGHDT and YNNKEL (reference sequence). V trimming: 0 bases; J trimming: 1 base; junction bases outside the gene matches: 9. The CDR3 is made up of 18 amino acids. In nucleotides, the CDR3 is TGTGCCAGCAGCCAAGATAAGGGGGCCGAGGGGAGCAATCAGCCCCAGCATTTT. Protein product: CASSQDKGAEGSNQPQHF.